A single sample is the source of the 8 T cell receptor beta chains below, sequenced in a study of shared clonotypes between healthy human individuals. Here immunoSEQ multiplex PCR was the method, and the copy in TCRdb shows in-frame clones only, minus some. The profile shows about 1,800,000 clones, about 94% of them singletons. Naive CD8 populations comprised CD45RO-negative cells positively selected for CCR7, excluding terminally differentiated effector memory CD45RA+ cells. Input material: naive CD8+ T cells sorted from blood. Receptors originate from a man in his late teens or twenties in good health.

J is TRBJ2-1 and V is TRBV7-9, with 16 bases that match TRBD2. Germline values: CDR1 SEHNR, CDR2 FQNEAQ (reference sequence). The CDR3 covers 19 residues. After removal of 0 bases from V and 4 bases from J, the junction contained 6 bases not matched to a gene. CDR3 DNA sequence: TGTGCCAGCAGCTTAGCAGGGACTAGCGGGGGGGCAAATTACAATGAGCAGTTCTTC. This encodes CASSLAGTSGGANYNEQFF.

A remark on this clone: The identical CDR3 is also encoded by other nucleotide sequences in the sample. J is TRBJ2-7 and V is TRBV5-1; D unclear. The ends were cut back, 5 bases at V and 3 bases at J, with 12 bases in the middle. The CDR3 contains 13 residues. CDR1 and CDR2 from the germline V gene are SGHRS and YFSETQ. The CDR3 DNA reads TGCGCCAGCAGTCTAGACGCGGACTACGAGCAGTACTTC. Amino acid sequence: CASSLDADYEQYF.

V is TRBV28 and J is TRBJ1-5, with D uncertain. Germline CDR1 reads MDHEN; CDR2 reads SYDVKM. V lost 8 bases to trimming and J lost 1 base, with 12 bases between them. CDR3 length: 14 amino acids. In nucleotides, the CDR3 is TGTGCCAGCTCCCCCGGCGCGAGCAATCAGCCCCAGCATTTT. Amino acids: CASSPGASNQPQHF.

The chain has TRBV5-6 and TRBJ1-6; no clear D gene. The CDR3 contains 12 residues. Germline CDR1 and CDR2: SGHDT and YYEEEE. The V end was cut by 6 bases, the J end by 12 bases, with 13 bases between. The CDR3 sequence is CASTAWELPLHF. As DNA, the CDR3 is TGTGCCAGCACCGCATGGGAATTACCCCTCCACTTT.

The J gene is TRBJ2-7, the V gene TRBV10-3; D remains ambiguous. Trimming took 6 bases from V and 4 from J, leaving 13 bases between them. Germline V gene sequence: CDR1 ENHRY, CDR2 SYGVKD. This CDR3 contains 13 residues. The CDR3 DNA is TGTGCCATCAGGGCCGCGGACGGTTACGAGCAGTACTTC. As protein: CAIRAADGYEQYF.

A word on this clone: This CDR3 is also generated by other DNA sequences in the sample. The chain is built from TRBV28 and TRBJ2-1, with 9 bases lining up with TRBD1. Germline assignment: CDR1 MDHEN and CDR2 SYDVKM. The CDR3 covers 13 residues. V trimming: 6 bases; J trimming: 4 bases; junction bases outside the gene matches: 1. CDR3 coding DNA: TGTGCCAGCAGCGACAGGGGGTACAATGAGCAGTTCTTC. Its protein is CASSDRGYNEQFF.

V usage is TRBV6-4 and J usage is TRBJ2-7; TRBD1 matches at 9 bases. Trimming removed 6 bases from V and 5 bases from J; junction bases left unmatched: 8. The CDR3 spans 14 residues. Germline V gene sequence: CDR1 MRHNA, CDR2 SNTAGT. The DNA of the CDR3 is TGTGCCAGCAGGACCGGGACAGGGTGTCACGAGCAGTACTTC. Amino acids: CASRTGTGCHEQYF.

The chain uses TRBV19 and TRBJ1-1, with D perhaps matching TRBD1 (5 bases). V lost 8 bases and J 0 bases, leaving 19 bases between the germline ends. Germline V lookup: CDR1 LNHDA, CDR2 SQIVND (reference sequence). The CDR3 is 16 amino acids. The CDR3 loop is CASGVLPGLMNTEAFF. CDR3 sequence (DNA): TGTGCCAGTGGGGTCCTTCCGGGGCTAATGAACACTGAAGCTTTCTTT.